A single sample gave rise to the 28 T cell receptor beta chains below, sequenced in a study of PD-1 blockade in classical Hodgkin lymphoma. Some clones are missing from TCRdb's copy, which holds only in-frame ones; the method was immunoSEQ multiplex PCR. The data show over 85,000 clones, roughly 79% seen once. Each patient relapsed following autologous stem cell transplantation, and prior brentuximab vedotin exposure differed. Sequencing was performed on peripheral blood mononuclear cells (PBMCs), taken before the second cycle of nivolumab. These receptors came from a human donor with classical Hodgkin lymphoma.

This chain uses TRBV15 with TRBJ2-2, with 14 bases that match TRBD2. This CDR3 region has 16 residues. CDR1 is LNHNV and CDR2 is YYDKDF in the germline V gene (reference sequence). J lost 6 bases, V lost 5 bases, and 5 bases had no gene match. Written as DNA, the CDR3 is TGTGCCACCAGCTGGGGACTAGCGGGAGTAGCCGGGGAGCTGTTTTTT. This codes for CATSWGLAGVAGELFF.

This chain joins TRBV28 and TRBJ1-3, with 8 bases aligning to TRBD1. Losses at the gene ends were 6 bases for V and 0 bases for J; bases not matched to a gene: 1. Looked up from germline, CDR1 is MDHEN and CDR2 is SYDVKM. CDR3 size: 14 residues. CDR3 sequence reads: CASRTGGSGNTIYF. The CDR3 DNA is TGTGCCAGCAGAACAGGGGGCTCTGGAAACACCATATATTTT.

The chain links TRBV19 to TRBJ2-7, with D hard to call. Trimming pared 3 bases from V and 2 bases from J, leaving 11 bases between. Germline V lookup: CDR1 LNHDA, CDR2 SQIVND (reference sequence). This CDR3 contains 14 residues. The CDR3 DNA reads TGTGCCAGTAGTATGGGCAGTAGGGCCTACGAGCAGTACTTC. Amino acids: CASSMGSRAYEQYF.

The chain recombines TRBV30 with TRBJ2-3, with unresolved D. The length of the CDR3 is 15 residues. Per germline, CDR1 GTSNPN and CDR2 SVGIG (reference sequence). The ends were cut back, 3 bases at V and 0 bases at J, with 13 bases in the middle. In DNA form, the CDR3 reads TGTGCCTGGAGCTCAACGGGCCTCAGCACAGATACGCAGTATTTT. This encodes CAWSSTGLSTDTQYF.

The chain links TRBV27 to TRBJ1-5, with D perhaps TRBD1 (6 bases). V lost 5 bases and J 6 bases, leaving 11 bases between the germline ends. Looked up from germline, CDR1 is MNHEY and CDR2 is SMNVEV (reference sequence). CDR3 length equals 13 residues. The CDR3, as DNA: TGTGCCAGCAGTAGAGTCAGGGGTCAGCCCCAGCATTTT. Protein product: CASSRVRGQPQHF.

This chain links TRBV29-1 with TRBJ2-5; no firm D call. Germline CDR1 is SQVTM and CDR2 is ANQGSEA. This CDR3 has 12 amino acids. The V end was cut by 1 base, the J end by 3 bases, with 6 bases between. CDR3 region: CSVEGYEETQYF. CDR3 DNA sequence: TGCAGCGTTGAAGGGTATGAAGAGACCCAGTACTTC.

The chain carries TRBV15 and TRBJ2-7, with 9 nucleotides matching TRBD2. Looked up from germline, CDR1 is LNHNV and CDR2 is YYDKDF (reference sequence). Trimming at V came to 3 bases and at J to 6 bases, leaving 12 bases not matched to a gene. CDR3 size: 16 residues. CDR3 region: CATSRVAAGGPSEQYF. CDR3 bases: TGTGCCACCAGCAGGGTGGCTGCGGGAGGGCCTAGCGAGCAGTACTTC.

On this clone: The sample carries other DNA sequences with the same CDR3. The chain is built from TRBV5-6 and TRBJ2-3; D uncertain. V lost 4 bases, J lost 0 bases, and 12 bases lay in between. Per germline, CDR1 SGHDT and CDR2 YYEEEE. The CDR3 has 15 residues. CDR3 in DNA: TGTGCCAGCAGCCCCGGACGGGTTAGCACAGATACGCAGTATTTT. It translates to CASSPGRVSTDTQYF.

The CDR3 DNA sequence: TGTGCCAGCACAGGCTCGGCCAAAAACATTCAGTACTTC. Its protein product is CASTGSAKNIQYF. The chain is built from TRBV6-5 and TRBJ2-4; no definite D call. The CDR3 runs to 13 residues. With 7 bases removed from V and 1 base from J, the gap between germline ends came to 8 bases. Germline lookup yields CDR1 MNHEY and CDR2 SVGAGI.

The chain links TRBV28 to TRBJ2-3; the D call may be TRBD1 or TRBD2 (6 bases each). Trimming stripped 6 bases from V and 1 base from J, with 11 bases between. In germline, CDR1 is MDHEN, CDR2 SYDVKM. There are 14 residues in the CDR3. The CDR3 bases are TGTGCCAGCAGCCCCGGGGGCCGCACAGATACGCAGTATTTT. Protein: CASSPGGRTDTQYF.

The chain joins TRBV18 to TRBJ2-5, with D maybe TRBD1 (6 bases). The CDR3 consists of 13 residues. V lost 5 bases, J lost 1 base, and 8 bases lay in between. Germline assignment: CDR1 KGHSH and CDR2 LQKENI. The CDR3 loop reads CASSSDSQETQYF. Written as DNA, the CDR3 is TGTGCCAGCTCATCGGACAGCCAAGAGACCCAGTACTTC.

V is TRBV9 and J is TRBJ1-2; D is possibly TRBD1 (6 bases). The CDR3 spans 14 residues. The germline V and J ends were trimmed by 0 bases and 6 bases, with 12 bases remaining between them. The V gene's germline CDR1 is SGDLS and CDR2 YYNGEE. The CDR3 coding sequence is TGTGCCAGCAGCGTAGTTGGGGGGGCGGATGGCTACACCTTC. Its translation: CASSVVGGADGYTF.

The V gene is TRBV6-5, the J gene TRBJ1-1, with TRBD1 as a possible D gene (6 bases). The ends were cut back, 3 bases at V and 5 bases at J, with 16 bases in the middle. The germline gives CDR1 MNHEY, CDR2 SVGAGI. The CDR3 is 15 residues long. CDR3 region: CASSYRWGAQTEAFF. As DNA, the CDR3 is TGTGCCAGCAGTTATCGGTGGGGGGCGCAAACTGAAGCTTTCTTT.

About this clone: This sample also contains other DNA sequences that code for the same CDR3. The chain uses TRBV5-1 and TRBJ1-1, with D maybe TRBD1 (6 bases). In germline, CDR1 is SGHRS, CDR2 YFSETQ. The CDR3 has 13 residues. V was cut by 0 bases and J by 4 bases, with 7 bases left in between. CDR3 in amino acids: CASSLGGGTEAFF. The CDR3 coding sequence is TGCGCCAGCAGCTTGGGAGGGGGCACTGAAGCTTTCTTT.

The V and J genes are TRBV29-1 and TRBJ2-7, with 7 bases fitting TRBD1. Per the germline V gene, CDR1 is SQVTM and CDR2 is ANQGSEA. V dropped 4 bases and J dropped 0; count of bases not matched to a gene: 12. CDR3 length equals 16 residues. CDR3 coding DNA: TGCAGCGTTGCCCCACCGCGGCAGGGGGTCTCCTACGAGCAGTACTTC. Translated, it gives CSVAPPRQGVSYEQYF.

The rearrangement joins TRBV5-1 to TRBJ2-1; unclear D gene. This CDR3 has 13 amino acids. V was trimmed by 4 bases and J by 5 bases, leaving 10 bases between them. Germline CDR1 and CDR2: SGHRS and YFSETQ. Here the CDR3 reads CASSPGHNNEQFF. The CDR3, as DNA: TGCGCCAGCAGCCCGGGTCACAACAATGAGCAGTTCTTC.

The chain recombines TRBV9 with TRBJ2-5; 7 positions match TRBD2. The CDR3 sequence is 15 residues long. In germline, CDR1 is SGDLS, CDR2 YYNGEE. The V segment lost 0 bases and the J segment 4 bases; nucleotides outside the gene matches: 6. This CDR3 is CASSVGGSEGETQYF. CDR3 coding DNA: TGTGCCAGCAGCGTAGGCGGGAGCGAAGGAGAGACCCAGTACTTC.

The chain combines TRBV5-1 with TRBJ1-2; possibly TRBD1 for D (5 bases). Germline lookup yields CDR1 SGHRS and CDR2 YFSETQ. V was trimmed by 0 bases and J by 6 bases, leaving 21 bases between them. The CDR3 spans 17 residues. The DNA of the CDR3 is TGCGCCAGCAGCTTGGACCCTGGGGGAATAGGCCTTGATGGCTACACCTTC. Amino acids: CASSLDPGGIGLDGYTF.

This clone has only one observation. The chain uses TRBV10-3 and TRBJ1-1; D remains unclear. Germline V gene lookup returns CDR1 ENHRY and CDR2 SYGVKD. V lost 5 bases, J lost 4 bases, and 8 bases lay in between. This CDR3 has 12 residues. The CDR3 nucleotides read TGTGCCATCAGTCCGGGGTCCACTGAAGCTTTCTTT. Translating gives CAISPGSTEAFF.

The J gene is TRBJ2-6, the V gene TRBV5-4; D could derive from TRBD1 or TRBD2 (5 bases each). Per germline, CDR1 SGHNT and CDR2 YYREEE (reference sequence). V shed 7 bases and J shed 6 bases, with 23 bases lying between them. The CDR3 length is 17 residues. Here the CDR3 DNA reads TGTGCCAGCTGGAACGGCGGACCTTCGGGGACGGCCAACGTCCTGACTTTC. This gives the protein CASWNGGPSGTANVLTF.

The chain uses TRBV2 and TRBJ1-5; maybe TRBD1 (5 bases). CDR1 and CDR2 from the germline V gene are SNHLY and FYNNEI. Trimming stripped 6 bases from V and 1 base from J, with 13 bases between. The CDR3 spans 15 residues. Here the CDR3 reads CASRSRDESNQPQHF. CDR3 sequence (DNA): TGTGCCAGCAGGAGCCGGGACGAAAGCAATCAGCCCCAGCATTTT.

The CDR3 nucleotides are TGTGCCAGCAGGACAGGGGAACGCAGGGGAAGTCAGCCCCAGCATTTT. Its protein is CASRTGERRGSQPQHF. The chain has TRBV28 and TRBJ1-5, with TRBD1 matching 8 bases. V was clipped by 6 bases and J by 6 bases; unmatched bases: 13. This CDR3 region has 16 residues. Germline V gives CDR1 MDHEN, CDR2 SYDVKM.

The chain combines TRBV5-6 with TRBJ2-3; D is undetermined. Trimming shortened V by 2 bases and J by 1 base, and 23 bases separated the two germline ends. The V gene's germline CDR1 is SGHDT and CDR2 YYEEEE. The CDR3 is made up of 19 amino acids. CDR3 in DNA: TGTGCCAGCAGCTTCCCGACTCCTAAACCCCTACTTGGCACAGATACGCAGTATTTT. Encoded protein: CASSFPTPKPLLGTDTQYF.

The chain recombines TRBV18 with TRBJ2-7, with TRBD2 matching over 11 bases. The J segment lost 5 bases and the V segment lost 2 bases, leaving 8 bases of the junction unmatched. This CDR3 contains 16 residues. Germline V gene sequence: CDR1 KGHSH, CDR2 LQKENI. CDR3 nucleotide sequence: TGTGCCAGCTCACCATTTCTAGCGGGAGGTTACCACGAGCAGTACTTC. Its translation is CASSPFLAGGYHEQYF.

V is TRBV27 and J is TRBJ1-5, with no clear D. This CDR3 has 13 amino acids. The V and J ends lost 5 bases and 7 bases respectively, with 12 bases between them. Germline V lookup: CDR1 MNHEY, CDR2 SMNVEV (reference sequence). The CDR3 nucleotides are TGTGCCAGCAGTAGGAGTCTGGGGCAGCCCCAGCATTTT. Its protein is CASSRSLGQPQHF.

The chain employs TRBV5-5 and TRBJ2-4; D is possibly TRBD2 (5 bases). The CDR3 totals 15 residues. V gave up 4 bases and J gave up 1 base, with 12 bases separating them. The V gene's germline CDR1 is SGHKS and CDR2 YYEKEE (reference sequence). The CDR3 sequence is CASSNAGGAKNIQYF. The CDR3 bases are TGTGCCAGCAGCAATGCGGGCGGTGCCAAAAACATTCAGTACTTC.

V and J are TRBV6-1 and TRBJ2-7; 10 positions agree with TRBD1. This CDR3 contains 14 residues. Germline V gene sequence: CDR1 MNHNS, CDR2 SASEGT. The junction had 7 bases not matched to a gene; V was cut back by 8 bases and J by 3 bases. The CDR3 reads CASQLRDRGYEQYF. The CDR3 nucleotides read TGTGCCAGCCAATTAAGGGACAGGGGCTACGAGCAGTACTTC.

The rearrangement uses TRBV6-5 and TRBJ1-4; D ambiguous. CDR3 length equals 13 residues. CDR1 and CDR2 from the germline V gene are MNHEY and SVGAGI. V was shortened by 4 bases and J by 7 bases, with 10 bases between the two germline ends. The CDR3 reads CASSFSGFEKLFF. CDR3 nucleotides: TGTGCCAGCAGTTTCTCGGGGTTTGAAAAACTGTTTTTT.